These T cell receptor beta chains were read from a single sample in a study of T cells in Graves' hyperthyroidism and ophthalmopathy. TCRdb processed the multiplex PCR reads anew with MiXCR; each CDR3 protein has one entry. The profile shows about 160,000 distinct CDR3 sequences, about 9.4% of them singletons. The sequenced sample consisted of blood. All receptors derive from a woman aged 18-30 years with Graves' hyperthyroidism that later progressed to Graves' ophthalmopathy. Each CDR3 is given with its conserved first and last residue. Each record gives: D gene, V gene, J gene, clone size, CDR3 protein, CDR3 DNA. D genes are given only for firm matches. Only part of the rows carry a size: once, few, many, or a class if the clone is expanded.

d_gene: TRBD1
v_gene: TRBV20-1
j_gene: TRBJ1-2
abundance: many
CDR3aa: CSAREQGRDYGYTF
CDR3nt: TGCAGTGCTAGGGAACAGGGGAGGGACTATGGCTACACCTTC

d_gene: TRBD1
v_gene: TRBV29-1
j_gene: TRBJ1-2
abundance: many
CDR3aa: CSVVIRGGPNYGYTF
CDR3nt: TGCAGCGTTGTAATACGAGGGGGCCCTAACTATGGCTACACCTTC

d_gene: NA
v_gene: TRBV27
j_gene: TRBJ2-3
abundance: many
CDR3aa: CASSPRQLSGDTQYF
CDR3nt: TGTGCCAGCAGCCCAAGACAGTTGTCGGGAGATACGCAGTATTTT

d_gene: NA
v_gene: TRBV28
j_gene: TRBJ1-5
abundance: many
CDR3aa: CASSTWGIGYSNQPQHF
CDR3nt: TGTGCCAGCAGTACTTGGGGGATAGGATATAGCAATCAGCCCCAGCATTTT

d_gene: NA
v_gene: TRBV2
j_gene: TRBJ1-2
abundance: many
CDR3aa: CASSEDDMGQLVYGYTF
CDR3nt: TGTGCCAGCAGTGAGGACGACATGGGACAATTAGTCTATGGCTACACCTTC

d_gene: TRBD2
v_gene: TRBV20-1
j_gene: TRBJ2-1
abundance: many
CDR3aa: CSASGLAGEFPSYNEQFF
CDR3nt: TGCAGTGCTAGTGGACTAGCGGGAGAGTTCCCCTCCTACAATGAGCAGTTCTTC

d_gene: TRBD2
v_gene: TRBV27
j_gene: TRBJ2-2
abundance: many
CDR3aa: CASSFMTSAYTGELFF
CDR3nt: TGTGCCAGCAGTTTTATGACTAGCGCTTACACCGGGGAGCTGTTTTTT

d_gene: NA
v_gene: TRBV7-9
j_gene: TRBJ2-3
abundance: many
CDR3aa: CASSAHRVTLGDTQYF
CDR3nt: TGTGCCAGCAGCGCCCACAGGGTAACCCTTGGGGATACGCAGTATTTT

d_gene: NA
v_gene: TRBV12-3/TRBV12-4
j_gene: TRBJ2-3
abundance: many
CDR3aa: CASSLVRGISTDTQYF
CDR3nt: TGTGCCAGCAGTTTAGTTCGGGGGATAAGCACAGATACGCAGTATTTT

d_gene: NA
v_gene: TRBV7-9
j_gene: TRBJ1-6
abundance: many
CDR3aa: CASSAPVSYNSPLHF
CDR3nt: TGTGCCAGCAGCGCCCCGGTGTCCTATAATTCACCCCTCCACTTT

d_gene: NA
v_gene: TRBV18
j_gene: TRBJ2-7
abundance: many
CDR3aa: CASSPRLLSYEQYF
CDR3nt: TGTGCCAGCTCACCACGGCTCTTAAGCTACGAGCAGTACTTC

d_gene: TRBD2
v_gene: TRBV7-3
j_gene: TRBJ2-1
abundance: few
CDR3aa: CASSLEGLAVYNEQFF
CDR3nt: TGTGCCAGCAGCTTAGAAGGACTAGCGGTCTACAATGAGCAGTTCTTC

d_gene: TRBD1
v_gene: TRBV5-5
j_gene: TRBJ1-2
abundance: NA
CDR3aa: CASSSPGTGNYGYTF
CDR3nt: TGTGCCAGCAGCTCCCCGGGGACAGGGAACTATGGCTACACCTTC

d_gene: NA
v_gene: TRBV20-1
j_gene: TRBJ1-5
abundance: many
CDR3aa: CSARGQPNQPQHF
CDR3nt: TGCAGTGCCCGCGGCCAGCCCAATCAGCCCCAGCATTTT

d_gene: NA
v_gene: TRBV7-3
j_gene: TRBJ2-3
abundance: many
CDR3aa: CASSRTDTDTQYF
CDR3nt: TGTGCCAGCAGCCGGACAGACACAGATACGCAGTATTTT

d_gene: TRBD2
v_gene: TRBV7-9
j_gene: TRBJ2-3
abundance: many
CDR3aa: CASSLHLTGRTSSSDTQYF
CDR3nt: TGTGCCAGCAGCTTACACCTGACGGGGAGGACTAGCAGCTCAGATACGCAGTATTTT

d_gene: NA
v_gene: TRBV7-9
j_gene: TRBJ1-5
abundance: many
CDR3aa: CASSLGVGEQPQHF
CDR3nt: TGTGCCAGCAGCTTAGGGGTGGGGGAACAGCCCCAGCATTTT

d_gene: NA
v_gene: TRBV20-1
j_gene: TRBJ2-7
abundance: many
CDR3aa: CSASGRVSGYEQYF
CDR3nt: TGCAGTGCTTCAGGCAGGGTATCGGGCTACGAGCAGTACTTC

d_gene: TRBD1
v_gene: TRBV18
j_gene: TRBJ2-7
abundance: many
CDR3aa: CASSPEFGTGPYEQYF
CDR3nt: TGTGCCAGCTCACCAGAGTTCGGGACAGGGCCCTACGAGCAGTACTTC

d_gene: NA
v_gene: TRBV20-1
j_gene: TRBJ1-1
abundance: many
CDR3aa: CSPTTGALNTEAFF
CDR3nt: TGCAGTCCCACTACCGGGGCGCTGAACACTGAAGCTTTCTTT

d_gene: TRBD2
v_gene: TRBV6-5
j_gene: TRBJ2-3
abundance: many
CDR3aa: CASSYSIIAGGGADTQYF
CDR3nt: TGTGCCAGCAGTTACTCGATTATAGCGGGAGGAGGAGCAGATACGCAGTATTTT

d_gene: NA
v_gene: TRBV7-8
j_gene: TRBJ2-3
abundance: many
CDR3aa: CASSVDTYPSTDTQYF
CDR3nt: TGTGCCAGCAGCGTAGACACGTACCCTAGCACAGATACGCAGTATTTT

d_gene: NA
v_gene: TRBV19
j_gene: TRBJ2-1
abundance: many
CDR3aa: CASSIDGVPYNEQFF
CDR3nt: TGTGCCAGTAGTATAGATGGGGTTCCTTACAATGAGCAGTTCTTC

d_gene: TRBD2
v_gene: TRBV20-1
j_gene: TRBJ2-1
abundance: NA
CDR3aa: CSAGTSGRPTYNEQFF
CDR3nt: TGCAGTGCAGGGACTAGCGGGAGGCCTACTTACAATGAGCAGTTCTTC

d_gene: TRBD1
v_gene: TRBV6-1
j_gene: TRBJ1-1
abundance: many
CDR3aa: CASSFTGGASPEAFF
CDR3nt: TGTGCCAGCAGTTTTACAGGGGGCGCGTCGCCTGAAGCTTTCTTT

d_gene: NA
v_gene: TRBV2
j_gene: TRBJ2-1
abundance: many
CDR3aa: CASSEPGNHNEQFF
CDR3nt: TGTGCCAGCAGTGAACCGGGTAACCACAATGAGCAGTTCTTC

d_gene: NA
v_gene: TRBV2
j_gene: TRBJ2-2
abundance: many
CDR3aa: CASSESGTGTGELFF
CDR3nt: TGTGCCAGCAGTGAGTCGGGGACGGGTACCGGGGAGCTGTTTTTT

d_gene: TRBD1
v_gene: TRBV5-6
j_gene: TRBJ2-7
abundance: few
CDR3aa: CASRGQGLIYEQYF
CDR3nt: TGTGCCAGCAGGGGACAGGGGTTAATCTACGAGCAGTACTTC

d_gene: NA
v_gene: TRBV20-1
j_gene: TRBJ2-7
abundance: many
CDR3aa: CSARDIGGYSYEQYF
CDR3nt: TGCAGTGCTAGAGATATCGGGGGCTACTCCTACGAGCAGTACTTC

d_gene: NA
v_gene: TRBV7-3
j_gene: TRBJ1-1
abundance: many
CDR3aa: CASSLSWDTEAFF
CDR3nt: TGTGCCAGCAGCTTATCCTGGGACACTGAAGCTTTCTTT

d_gene: NA
v_gene: TRBV12-3/TRBV12-4
j_gene: TRBJ1-5
abundance: many
CDR3aa: CASSLETQRQPQHF
CDR3nt: TGTGCCAGCAGTTTAGAGACACAGAGGCAGCCCCAGCATTTT

d_gene: TRBD1
v_gene: TRBV14
j_gene: TRBJ1-2
abundance: many
CDR3aa: CASSVYLWDRPNYGYTF
CDR3nt: TGTGCCAGCAGCGTTTACTTATGGGACAGGCCGAACTATGGCTACACCTTC

d_gene: NA
v_gene: TRBV2
j_gene: TRBJ2-7
abundance: many
CDR3aa: CASRGGSYEQYF
CDR3nt: TGTGCCAGCAGAGGTGGCTCCTACGAGCAGTACTTC

d_gene: TRBD1
v_gene: TRBV12-3/TRBV12-4
j_gene: TRBJ1-4
abundance: many
CDR3aa: CASSYGFGTGWGYEKLFF
CDR3nt: TGTGCCAGCAGTTACGGTTTTGGGACAGGATGGGGGTATGAAAAACTGTTTTTT

d_gene: NA
v_gene: TRBV5-8
j_gene: TRBJ1-2
abundance: many
CDR3aa: CASKYGYTF
CDR3nt: TGTGCCAGCAAATATGGCTACACCTTC

d_gene: NA
v_gene: TRBV3-1
j_gene: TRBJ1-5
abundance: many
CDR3aa: CASSQEHLSNQPQHF
CDR3nt: TGTGCCAGCAGCCAAGAACACCTTTCCAATCAGCCCCAGCATTTT

d_gene: NA
v_gene: TRBV20-1
j_gene: TRBJ2-1
abundance: NA
CDR3aa: CSADLGRSYNEQFF
CDR3nt: TGCAGTGCTGATCTGGGACGGTCGTACAATGAGCAGTTCTTC

d_gene: TRBD2
v_gene: TRBV2
j_gene: TRBJ2-7
abundance: many
CDR3aa: CASSDPGTSGQEQYF
CDR3nt: TGTGCCAGCAGTGATCCCGGGACTAGCGGGCAGGAGCAGTACTTC

d_gene: NA
v_gene: TRBV5-4
j_gene: TRBJ1-2
abundance: many
CDR3aa: CASSTPANYGYTF
CDR3nt: TGTGCCAGCAGCACACCAGCTAACTATGGCTACACCTTC

d_gene: NA
v_gene: TRBV12-3/TRBV12-4
j_gene: TRBJ1-3
abundance: many
CDR3aa: CASSGGGLISGNTIYF
CDR3nt: TGTGCCAGCAGTGGGGGGGGGCTTATATCTGGAAACACCATATATTTT

d_gene: NA
v_gene: TRBV5-6
j_gene: TRBJ2-6
abundance: few
CDR3aa: CASSLSRGSLSGANVLTF
CDR3nt: TGTGCCAGCAGCTTATCGAGGGGTTCCCTTTCTGGGGCCAACGTCCTGACTTTC

d_gene: TRBD2
v_gene: TRBV6-1
j_gene: TRBJ2-1
abundance: NA
CDR3aa: CASRPGLAGEQFF
CDR3nt: TGTGCCAGCAGGCCGGGACTAGCTGGTGAGCAGTTCTTC

d_gene: NA
v_gene: TRBV20-1
j_gene: TRBJ2-7
abundance: many
CDR3aa: CSARDVLDDSYEQYF
CDR3nt: TGCAGTGCTAGAGACGTGCTAGACGACTCCTACGAGCAGTACTTC

d_gene: NA
v_gene: TRBV7-7
j_gene: TRBJ2-1
abundance: many
CDR3aa: CASSNQVGGEQFF
CDR3nt: TGTGCCAGCAGCAACCAGGTTGGGGGTGAGCAGTTCTTC